This TCR beta chain appears in the sequencing data of a study of blood T cell repertoires in COVID-19 (dated by TCRdb to about 2020). Study-level background: Samples covering the acute and convalescent phases of COVID-19 were provided by collaborators in the United States, Italy and Spain. Samples came from the ongoing ImmuneRACE study (first 160 participants) plus 1,254 subjects from 6 global collaborators. Deeply sampled blood TCRbeta repertoires from subjects exposed to, actively infected with, or recovered from COVID-19 were included in the dataset. A de-identified subject ID, COVID-19 status, age in years and sex were almost always included in the sample metadata. The repertoires were made available in a free public database intended to serve as a resource for research on the immune response to SARS-CoV-2. The material from the prospective study consisted of cDNA or gDNA derived from T cells, B-cell-depleted T cells, or PBMCs. Where available, HLA class I and class II types were obtained from metadata supplied by the sample provider rather than from assay-based typing. The study at large found these results: The quantity of clinical and demographic metadata differed by source and by participant and was supplied without curation.

Trimming takes 3 bases from V and 4 bases from J, and the germline ends sit 16 bases apart. CDR1 and CDR2 (MNHEY, SVGAGI) derive from the germline V gene. The CDR3 runs 16 residues from the cysteine to the phenylalanine. Only CDR3 DNA is held: 48 bases, read in frame from base 1. The collaborating institutions used their own protocols to collect whole blood in K2EDTA tubes. Collaborator samples were shipped for TCRbeta analysis as frozen whole blood, isolated PBMCs, or DNA extracted from either sample type. The immunoSEQ Assay, a bias-controlled multiplex PCR, was used to amplify TCRbeta CDR3 regions from genomic DNA. The source study handled its data this way. The number of nucleated cells in each sample was estimated from the amplification of reference gene primers within the assay. To quantify the absolute abundance of each unique TCRbeta CDR3 rearrangement, sequence reads were collapsed and filtered. For each sample, productive Simpson clonality was calculated by taking the square root of Simpson's diversity index across productive rearrangements. What TCRdb holds here is the immuneACCESS table cut down to in-frame rearrangements. Part of the clones is not present; checked against another copy, under half of the missing clones reflect an unresolved V gene, and the others are unexplained. The V and J calls and clone size were taken over from that table, and D and trimming were inferred from the DNA. The sample table contains over 80,000 clones; only one count was recorded for approximately 89% of them. Nearly 20% of the sample comes from the top ten.

Concerning this clone: The antigen this receptor binds is unknown. Qualities for individual bases were not recorded, and no much larger clone is one base off.

This clonotype originated in a human donor in a cohort sampled during active COVID-19. Sequencing was carried out using peripheral blood. The rearrangement combines TRBV6-5 with TRBJ2-1, and the D gene may be TRBD2, 5 bases matching. The encoded CDR3 is CASSYRLADIYNEQFF. The nucleotide sequence reads as follows: TGTGCCAGCAGTTATCGGCTAGCCGACATTTACAATGAGCAGTTCTTC.